This T cell receptor (beta chain) was recovered during a study of PD-L1 blockade in urothelial cancer. The data were produced by immunoSEQ multiplex PCR, yet TCRdb's version contains in-frame clones alone and is incomplete. Here the sample spans about 39,000 clones, 80% to 90% being singletons. Germline CDR1 MNHEY, CDR2 SMNVEV (reference sequence). CDR3 length: 15 residues. V gave up 5 bases and J gave up 0 bases, with 11 bases separating them. The TCR sequence derives from a man in his fifties or sixties with urothelial cancer. The sample consisted of PBMCs, taken around atezolizumab (anti-PD-L1) treatment. The chain employs TRBV27 and TRBJ1-5; a weak D match, TRBD1 (6 bases). The CDR3 loop reads CASSTGTTSNQPQHF. As DNA, the CDR3 is TGTGCCAGCAGTACCGGGACAACTAGCAATCAGCCCCAGCATTTT.